One sample yielded the 8 T cell receptor beta chains listed below, sequenced in a study of post-analysis software for immune sequencing data. TCR beta libraries were prepared from cDNA with unique molecular identifiers. Each CDR3 protein is one row after TCRdb ran MiXCR on the PCR reads. The sample consists of 380,000 or so distinct CDR3 sequences, less than 35% of them appearing once. General study points: When patients were compared with controls, four or five TRBV segments were more frequent, TRBV5-6, TRBV5-1 and TRBV20-1 among them.

Their cognate antigens are unknown. The source material was blood. These receptors were collected from a girl aged 10 to 17 with multiple sclerosis.

The V gene is TRBV5-1, the J gene TRBJ2-3; 10 bases fit TRBD1. V shed 3 bases and J 3 bases; nucleotides not matched to a gene: 1. The length of the CDR3 is 14 residues. Germline V lookup: CDR1 SGHRS, CDR2 YFSETQ. The CDR3 spells CASSWDRGTDTQYF. The CDR3 nucleotides read TGCGCCAGCAGCTGGGACAGGGGAACAGATACGCAGTATTTT.

There are a few counts of this clonotype. The chain employs TRBV3-1 and TRBJ2-3; TRBD2 might be the D (6 bases). Germline loops: CDR1 LGHDT, CDR2 YNNKEL (reference sequence). This CDR3 is 17 amino acids long. Trimming cost V 1 base and J 1 base, with 15 bases left between them. CDR3 DNA sequence: TGTGCCAGCAGCCAAGGCTCCCCAACGGGGGGCACAGATACGCAGTATTTT. Residues: CASSQGSPTGGTDTQYF.

The chain employs TRBV12-3 or TRBV12-4 and TRBJ2-1; TRBD2 matches at 11 bases. The CDR3 covers 17 residues. Trimming removed 4 bases from V and 4 bases from J; junction bases left unmatched: 9. The CDR3 DNA is TGTGCCAGCAGTTCCTCGACTAGCGGGGAACTATACAATGAGCAGTTCTTC. Its translation: CASSSSTSGELYNEQFF.

The chain combines TRBV20-1 with TRBJ2-5, with a weak D call TRBD1 (5 bases). Trimming left V 3 bases short and J 4 bases short, with 15 bases between. The CDR3 is 14 amino acids. Germline V gene sequence: CDR1 DFQATT, CDR2 SNEGSKA (reference sequence). CDR3: CSASLQGRGETQYF. CDR3 DNA sequence: TGCAGTGCTAGTCTCCAGGGAAGGGGAGAGACCCAGTACTTC.

This clonotype was picked up a small number of times. The J gene is TRBJ2-7, the V gene TRBV2; D perhaps matches TRBD2 (5 bases). V shed 8 bases and J shed 7 bases, with 12 bases lying between them. The CDR3 runs to 11 residues. Germline CDR1 is SNHLY and CDR2 is FYNNEI. The DNA for the CDR3 is TGTGCCAGCTCGGACGACTATGAGCAGTACTTC. This translates into CASSDDYEQYF.

This clonotype was picked up a small number of times. The chain is built from TRBV4-3 and TRBJ2-1; no clear D. The CDR3 has 14 residues. CDR1 is LGHNA and CDR2 is YSLEER in the germline V gene. The V and J ends lost 4 bases and 7 bases respectively, with 14 bases between them. Written as DNA, the CDR3 is TGCGCCAGCAGCCGGTGGAACAAAGGGAATGAGCAGTTCTTC. Translated: CASSRWNKGNEQFF.

The V gene is TRBV12-3 or TRBV12-4, the J gene TRBJ2-3; possible D gene TRBD2, 6 bases. Trimming cost V 6 bases and J 4 bases, with 17 bases left between them. The CDR3 is 15 amino acids. Written as DNA, the CDR3 is TGTGCCAGCAGCGGGGGTCTCATGAGCGCAGATACGCAGTATTTT. It yields the protein CASSGGLMSADTQYF.

This chain connects TRBV15 to TRBJ2-7; 7 positions agree with TRBD1. With 0 bases clipped from V and 7 bases from J, the junction kept 9 bases outside the gene matches. Germline lookup yields CDR1 LNHNV and CDR2 YYDKDF (reference sequence). The CDR3 consists of 15 residues. As DNA, the CDR3 is TGTGCCACCAGCAGAGATATCGGCAGGGGGTGGGAGCAGTACTTC. It yields the protein CATSRDIGRGWEQYF.